This TCR beta chain was recorded in a study of T cell responses to AZD1222 COVID-19 vaccine. The CDR3 is 15 amino acids. The V end was cut by 5 bases, the J end by 4 bases, with 12 bases between. The germline gives CDR1 LNHDA, CDR2 SQIVND (reference sequence). Whole-study results and caveats: Donors were mostly white British, more females; clonal diversity possibly underestimated.

TCRdb's table, derived via immunoSEQ multiplex PCR, lists solely in-frame clones and lacks some. Of just under 95,000 clones listed, nearly 90% are singletons. With respect to this clone: No antigen is known for it.

This sequence was found in an adult in good health. This sequence joins TRBV19 and TRBJ1-6; possibly TRBD1 for D (6 bases). Here the sequenced sample was peripheral blood, taken on day 0 of AZD1222 vaccination. CDR3 coding DNA: TGTGCCAGTAGTTTACCGGGACATTATAATTCACCCCTCCACTTT. This sequence encodes CASSLPGHYNSPLHF.